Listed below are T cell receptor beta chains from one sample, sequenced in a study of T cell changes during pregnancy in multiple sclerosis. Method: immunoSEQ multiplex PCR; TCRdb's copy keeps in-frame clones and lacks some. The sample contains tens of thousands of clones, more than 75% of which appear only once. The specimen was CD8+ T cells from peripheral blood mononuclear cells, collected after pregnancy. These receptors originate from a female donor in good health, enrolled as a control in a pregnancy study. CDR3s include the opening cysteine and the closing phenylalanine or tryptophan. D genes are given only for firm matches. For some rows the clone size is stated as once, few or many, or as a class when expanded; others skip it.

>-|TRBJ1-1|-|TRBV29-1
TGCAGCGTTGATGGGGCTGGGGCTTTCTTT
CSVDGAGAFF
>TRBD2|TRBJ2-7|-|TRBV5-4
TGTGCCAGCAGCGCGGGGGGTAGCGGCTACGAGCAGTACTTC
CASSAGGSGYEQYF
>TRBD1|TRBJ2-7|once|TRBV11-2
TGTGCCAGCAGCTTAGCCGGGACAGTCACAGGGCAAGAGCAGTACTTC
CASSLAGTVTGQEQYF
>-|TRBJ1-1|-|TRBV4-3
TGCGCCAGCAGCCAAGATGATCAGTGGGGCAGTAGTCTCGCTGAAGCTTTCTTT
CASSQDDQWGSSLAEAFF
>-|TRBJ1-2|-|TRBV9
TGTGCCAGCAGCGCCTCCGGGTCCCGAAACTATGGCTACACCTTC
CASSASGSRNYGYTF
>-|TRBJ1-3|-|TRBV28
TGTGCCAGCAGTTTGGACACAAGCTCTGGAAACACCATATATTTT
CASSLDTSSGNTIYF
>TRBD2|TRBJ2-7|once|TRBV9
TGTGCCAGCAGCGTCCTAGCGGGAGCTCTCTACGAGCAGTACTTC
CASSVLAGALYEQYF
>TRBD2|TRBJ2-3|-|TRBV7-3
TGTGCCAGCAGCCGAACACTAGCGGGGGGCACAGATACGCAGTATTTT
CASSRTLAGGTDTQYF
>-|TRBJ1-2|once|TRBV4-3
TGCGCCAGCAGCCAAGTTCGGGGGGCGATGGGCTACACCTTC
CASSQVRGAMGYTF
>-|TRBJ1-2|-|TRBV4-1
TGCGCCAGCAGCCAATATCAAGGGGAAGGCTACACCTTC
CASSQYQGEGYTF
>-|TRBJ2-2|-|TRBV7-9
TGTGCCAGCAGATCTCCGGCAGTCGAGGGTACCGGGGAGCTGTTTTTT
CASRSPAVEGTGELFF
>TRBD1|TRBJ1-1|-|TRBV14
TGTGCCAGCAGCCGCGACCGGGACAGGATCGAAGCTTTCTTT
CASSRDRDRIEAFF
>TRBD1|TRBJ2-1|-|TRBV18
TGTGCCAGCTCACCACCCGGACAGGGTTACAATGAGCAGTTCTTC
CASSPPGQGYNEQFF
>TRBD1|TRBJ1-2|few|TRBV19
TGTGCCAGTAGGGACAGGGGGGACTATGGCTACACCTTC
CASRDRGDYGYTF
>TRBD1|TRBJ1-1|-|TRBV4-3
TGCGCCAGCAGCCTCGACAGGGGGAACACTGAAGCTTTCTTT
CASSLDRGNTEAFF
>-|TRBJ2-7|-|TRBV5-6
TGTGCCAGCAGCTTGCCCACCAAGGAGCTCTACGAGCAGTACTTC
CASSLPTKELYEQYF
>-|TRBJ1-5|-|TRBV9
TGTGCCAGCAGCGTAGAGGGGCTTGGGCAGCCCCAGCATTTT
CASSVEGLGQPQHF
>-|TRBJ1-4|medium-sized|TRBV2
TGTGCCAGCAGCGCTGACAGATATTCAACTAATGAAAAACTGTTTTTT
CASSADRYSTNEKLFF
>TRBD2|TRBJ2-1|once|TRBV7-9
TGTGCCAGCAGCTCAGGACGGGGGGAACCCTACAATGAGCAGTTCTTC
CASSSGRGEPYNEQFF
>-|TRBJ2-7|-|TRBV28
TGTGCCAGCAGCTTGGGAGCCTACGAGCAGTACTTC
CASSLGAYEQYF
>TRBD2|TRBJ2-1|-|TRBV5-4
TGTGCCAGCAGCAATAGCGGGGGGAGGAATGAGCAGTTCTTC
CASSNSGGRNEQFF
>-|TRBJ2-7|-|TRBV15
TGTGCCACCAGCTCGGGGACTGTCTCCTACGAGCAGTACTTC
CATSSGTVSYEQYF
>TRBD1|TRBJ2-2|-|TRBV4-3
TGCGCCAGCAGCCAAAGGACAGGGCGCTTCTACACCGGGGAGCTGTTTTTT
CASSQRTGRFYTGELFF
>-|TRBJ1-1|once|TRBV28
TGTGCCAGCAGTTCTCGAGCAGGGGACGCTTTCTTT
CASSSRAGDAFF
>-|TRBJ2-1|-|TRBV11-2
TGTGCCAGCAGCCGGGTCGATGAGCAGTTCTTC
CASSRVDEQFF
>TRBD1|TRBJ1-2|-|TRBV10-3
TGTGCCATCAGTGAGTCGAGCGAGACAGGGACCTATGGCTACACCTTC
CAISESSETGTYGYTF
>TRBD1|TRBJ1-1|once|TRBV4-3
TGCGCCAGCAGCCAAGATCTCGGACAGGGAGCGGCTGAAGCTTTCTTT
CASSQDLGQGAAEAFF
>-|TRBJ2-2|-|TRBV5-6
TGTGCCAGCAGCTTTAGCACCGGGGAGCTGTTTTTT
CASSFSTGELFF
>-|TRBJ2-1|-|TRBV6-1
TGTGCCAGCAGTGGGCCGGGACAAACAGCGTTCGAGCAGTTCTTC
CASSGPGQTAFEQFF
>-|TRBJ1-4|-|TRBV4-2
TGTGCCAGCAGCCAAGAACAGGGTAATGAAAAACTGTTTTTT
CASSQEQGNEKLFF
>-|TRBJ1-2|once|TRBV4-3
TGCGCCAGCAGCCAAGATTACGAGGTGTCGGGCTACACCTTC
CASSQDYEVSGYTF
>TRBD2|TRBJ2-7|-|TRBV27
TGTGCCAGCAGTTTGACTAGCGGGCCCTACGAGCAGTACTTC
CASSLTSGPYEQYF
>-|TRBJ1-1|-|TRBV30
TGTGCCTGGGGGGGGGCTGAAGCTTTCTTT
CAWGGAEAFF
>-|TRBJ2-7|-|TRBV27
TGTGCCAGCAGTCTAACCTATTTCTACGAGCAGTACTTC
CASSLTYFYEQYF
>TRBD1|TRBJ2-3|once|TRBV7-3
TGTGCCAGCAGTCCGACAGGGGGAATAGATACGCAGTATTTT
CASSPTGGIDTQYF
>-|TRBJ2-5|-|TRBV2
TGTGCCAGCAGCGAGGGATCGAAGACCCAGTACTTC
CASSEGSKTQYF
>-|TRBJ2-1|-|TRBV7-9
TGTGCCAGCAGCTTTCCAGGTAGAGATGAGCAGTTCTTC
CASSFPGRDEQFF
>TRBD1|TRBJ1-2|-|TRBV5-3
TGTGCCAGAACCACGAGGGACAGGGAGGTCTATGGCTACACCTTC
CARTTRDREVYGYTF
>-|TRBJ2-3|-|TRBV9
TGTGCCAGCAGCTCCCAGGGTACGCAGTATTTT
CASSSQGTQYF
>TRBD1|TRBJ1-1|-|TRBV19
TGTGCCAGTAGTATTCTTCCCGGACAGGGCGGATGGACTGAAGCTTTCTTT
CASSILPGQGGWTEAFF
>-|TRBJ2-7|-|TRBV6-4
TGTGCCAGCAAAGATCAGGAGCAGTACTTC
CASKDQEQYF
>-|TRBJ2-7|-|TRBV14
TGTGCCAGCAGCCCGCCGGGGGCCTACGAGCAGTACTTC
CASSPPGAYEQYF
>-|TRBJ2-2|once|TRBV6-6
TGTGCCAGCCGGGGGACAGCGAACACCGGGGAGCTGTTTTTT
CASRGTANTGELFF
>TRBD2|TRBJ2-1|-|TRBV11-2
TGTGCCAGCAGGGGACTAGCGGAGCCAATAAACAATGAGCAGTTCTTC
CASRGLAEPINNEQFF
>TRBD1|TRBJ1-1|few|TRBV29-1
TGCAGCGTTGAAGATCAGGGGAACAGGGGCACTGAAGCTTTCTTT
CSVEDQGNRGTEAFF
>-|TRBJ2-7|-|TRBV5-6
TGTGCCAGCAGCTTGGGGTACGGGACCTACGAGCAGTACTTC
CASSLGYGTYEQYF
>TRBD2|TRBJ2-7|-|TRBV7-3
TGTGCCAGCAGGTCGGCGGGGGGATTCACGGGCGAGCAGTACTTC
CASRSAGGFTGEQYF
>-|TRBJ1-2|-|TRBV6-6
TGTGCCAGCAGTTCCCCCCAGGGGCGAGGCTATGGCTACACCTTC
CASSSPQGRGYGYTF